The 26 T cell receptor beta chains in this list originate from one sample, sequenced in a study of T cells in Graves' hyperthyroidism and ophthalmopathy (dated by TCRdb to about 2019). Libraries were made using multiplex PCR. Sequenced on an Illumina HiSeq 2000. Amplification of TCR beta CDR3 regions was carried out from RNA transcripts. The first round of RT-PCR for the TCR CDR3 was performed with the HTBI primer set and the Qiagen OneStep RT-PCR kit. Using fastp at Q25 and MiXCR, TCRdb reprocessed the public reads and kept productive beta chains. Duplicate CDR3 protein sequences are folded into a single record with the most common DNA and genes. The sample table contains around 440,000 distinct CDR3 sequences; only one count was recorded for more than 15% of them. In total, the top ten clones hold approximately 14% of the sample. The specimen sequenced was blood. These receptors were collected from a woman under 30 with Graves' hyperthyroidism.

In its sample, this clonotype was seen many times. The V and J genes are TRBV20-1 and TRBJ1-2, with D maybe TRBD1 (5 bases). V was cut by 3 bases and J by 6 bases, with 17 bases left in between. Germline assignment: CDR1 DFQATT and CDR2 SNEGSKA (reference sequence). This CDR3 has 14 residues. CDR3 in amino acids: CSASGTSTGDGYTF. CDR3 nucleotide sequence: TGCAGTGCTAGCGGGACGTCAACGGGCGATGGCTACACCTTC.

This clonotype was counted at least ten times. The chain recombines TRBV5-6 with TRBJ2-3, with 9 bases aligning to TRBD2. Germline values: CDR1 SGHDT, CDR2 YYEEEE. V lost 0 bases and J lost 8; bases outside the gene matches: 7. CDR3 length equals 15 residues. The CDR3 loop is CASSLDGGRGGTQYF. The CDR3 bases are TGTGCCAGCAGCTTGGATGGCGGGAGGGGGGGTACGCAGTATTTT.

This clonotype was observed many times. The V gene is TRBV4-3, the J gene TRBJ1-2; a possible D gene is TRBD1 (5 bases). The CDR3 has 15 amino acids. Trimming cost V 0 bases and J 4 bases, with 12 bases left between them. Per germline, CDR1 LGHNA and CDR2 YSLEER. The DNA for the CDR3 is TGCGCCAGCAGCCAAGAGGGGTCAGGGATCTATGGCTACACCTTC. As protein: CASSQEGSGIYGYTF.

This clonotype came up a few times. The chain uses TRBV18 and TRBJ2-7, with 9 bases matching TRBD2. Per germline, CDR1 KGHSH and CDR2 LQKENI. V lost 6 bases and J lost 3; bases outside the gene matches: 6. The CDR3 covers 14 residues. CDR3 loop: CASSATSGGYEQYF. The CDR3, as DNA: TGTGCCAGCTCGGCGACTAGCGGAGGCTACGAGCAGTACTTC.

This clonotype was found many times. This rearrangement joins TRBV4-2 to TRBJ1-2, with a possible D match to TRBD1 (5 bases). Germline CDR1 reads LGHNA; CDR2 reads YNFKEQ. This CDR3 region has 17 residues. Trimming left V 1 base short and J 8 bases short, with 23 bases between. The CDR3 coding sequence is TGTGCCAGCAGCCAAGTTTGGCCGCAGGGCCGCGACGGGGGCTACACCTTC. Its translation: CASSQVWPQGRDGGYTF.

This clonotype was detected only a few times. The chain is built from TRBV5-1 and TRBJ2-5, with D maybe TRBD2 (6 bases). Per germline, CDR1 SGHRS and CDR2 YFSETQ. Deletions cut 3 bases from V and 3 bases from J, with 12 bases between. The CDR3 spans 14 residues. The CDR3 DNA sequence: TGCGCCAGCAGCTCGGGGGTAGACAAAGAGACCCAGTACTTC. This encodes CASSSGVDKETQYF.

The gene calls are TRBV4-1 and TRBJ2-7, with 10 positions matching TRBD1. The CDR3 extends over 17 amino acids. Germline V CDR1 and CDR2: MGHRA, YSYEKL. Trimming cost V 5 bases and J 4 bases; bases outside gene matches: 14. CDR3 bases: TGCGCCAGCAGCGACCGAGGTCCGGGACAGGGGATTTACGAGCAGTACTTC. Translation: CASSDRGPGQGIYEQYF.

The chain joins TRBV20-1 to TRBJ2-7; 11 bases match TRBD1. CDR1 is DFQATT and CDR2 is SNEGSKA in the germline V gene (reference sequence). V gave up 3 bases and J gave up 2 bases; unmatched junction bases: 6. This CDR3 is built from 15 residues. CDR3 bases: TGCAGTGCTAGGAGGGGACAGGGGGACACCTACGAGCAGTACTTC. It encodes CSARRGQGDTYEQYF.

This clonotype was counted once. CDR3 nucleotide sequence: TGTGCCAGCAGCGTAGGAAGGGATCAGCCCCAGCATTTT. This sequence encodes CASSVGRDQPQHF. This rearrangement joins TRBV9 to TRBJ1-5, with unresolved D. Germline V lookup: CDR1 SGDLS, CDR2 YYNGEE. The CDR3 length is 13 residues. With 0 bases removed from V and 5 bases from J, the gap between germline ends came to 6 bases.

There are many counts of this clonotype. The V call is TRBV5-1, the J call TRBJ2-3, with TRBD2 matching over 12 bases. CDR1 SGHRS and CDR2 YFSETQ come from the germline V gene. Trimming removed 5 bases from V and 0 bases from J; junction bases left unmatched: 4. This CDR3 spans 16 amino acids. CDR3 DNA: TGCGCCAGCAGACCGACTAGCGGGAGTAGCACAGATACGCAGTATTTT. Amino acids: CASRPTSGSSTDTQYF.

This clonotype has at least ten counts. This chain joins TRBV28 and TRBJ2-5, with TRBD1 matching 7 bases. The J segment lost 4 bases and the V segment lost 4 bases, leaving 12 bases of the junction unmatched. Germline CDR1 and CDR2: MDHEN and SYDVKM. This CDR3 spans 16 amino acids. Here the CDR3 reads CASSSRQGSRGETQYF. The CDR3, as DNA: TGTGCCAGCAGTTCACGACAGGGAAGTCGGGGAGAGACCCAGTACTTC.

Many counts were recorded for this clonotype. V is TRBV28 and J is TRBJ2-7; D uncertain. V lost 5 bases and J lost 6, with 14 bases in between. The CDR3 loop spans 13 amino acids. Looked up from germline, CDR1 is MDHEN and CDR2 is SYDVKM. CDR3 bases: TGTGCCAGCAGTCCCCAGACTCCTGGCGAGCAGTACTTC. Translated, it gives CASSPQTPGEQYF.

This clonotype was seen ten or more times. The rearrangement joins TRBV28 to TRBJ2-1; 9 bases are shared with TRBD2. Germline CDR1 and CDR2: MDHEN and SYDVKM. The CDR3 covers 17 residues. V dropped 3 bases and J dropped 4; count of bases not matched to a gene: 10. The CDR3 region has the DNA TGTGCCAGCAGTTTCCGTTCGCTAGCGGGGTCATACAATGAGCAGTTCTTC. The encoded protein is CASSFRSLAGSYNEQFF.

The chain recombines TRBV5-4 with TRBJ2-1; D unresolved. This CDR3 spans 13 amino acids. Deletions cut 6 bases from V and 0 bases from J, with 7 bases between. CDR1 is SGHNT, CDR2 YYREEE, per germline (reference sequence). CDR3 protein: CASTLGSYNEQFF. CDR3 nucleotides: TGTGCCAGCACCCTGGGCTCCTACAATGAGCAGTTCTTC. Looking up the rest from reference TRBV5-4 and TRBJ2-1 gives the full variable domain: ETGVTQSPTHLIKTRGQQVTLRCSSQSGHNTVSWYQQALGQGPQFIFQYYREEENGRGNFPPRFSGLQFPNYSSELNVNALELDDSALYLCASTLGSYNEQFFGPGTRLTVL.

This clonotype was picked up many times. V and J are TRBV7-9 and TRBJ2-4; the D gene is possibly TRBD1 (6 bases). CDR1 and CDR2 (germline): SEHNR, FQNEAQ (reference sequence). This CDR3 spans 18 amino acids. Trimming removed 5 bases from V and 3 bases from J, with 23 bases in between. CDR3 bases: TGTGCCAGCAGCCGATTCAGGGGCCCACGCACCAACAAAAACATTCAGTACTTC. Amino acids: CASSRFRGPRTNKNIQYF.

This clonotype was counted at least ten times. This chain uses TRBV5-1 with TRBJ2-7; D perhaps matches TRBD1 (9 bases). Germline CDR1 and CDR2: SGHRS and YFSETQ. The germline V and J ends were trimmed by 5 bases and 5 bases, with 17 bases remaining between them. CDR3 size: 14 residues. The CDR3 here is CASRRGQGLDEQYF. CDR3 sequence (DNA): TGCGCCAGCAGACGGGGACAGGGACTAGACGAGCAGTACTTC.

The V gene is TRBV6-1, the J gene TRBJ2-1, with a possible D match to TRBD2 (6 bases). Germline V gene lookup returns CDR1 MNHNS and CDR2 SASEGT. Between the trimmed V and J ends, which lost 4 bases and 7 bases, there was a span of 20 bases. The CDR3 extends over 16 amino acids. CDR3 residues: CASSGIRDFTTNEQFF. CDR3 coding DNA: TGTGCCAGCAGTGGTATTAGGGACTTTACTACTAATGAGCAGTTCTTC.

This clonotype showed up just a few times. J is TRBJ2-1 and V is TRBV28, with D unclear. Germline-derived CDR1 and CDR2 are MDHEN and SYDVKM. Trimming took 6 bases from V and 12 from J, leaving 18 bases between them. The CDR3 is 13 residues long. The CDR3 spells CASSLVRKEGQFF. As DNA, the CDR3 is TGTGCCAGCAGCCTAGTTCGGAAGGAAGGGCAGTTCTTC.

Many counts were recorded for this clonotype. The chain links TRBV7-3 to TRBJ1-1; D gene unclear. The length of the CDR3 is 14 residues. Germline V gene sequence: CDR1 SGHTA, CDR2 FQGTGA. Trimming stripped 0 bases from V and 3 bases from J, with 8 bases between. In DNA, the CDR3 is TGTGCCAGCAGCTTAACTAGGGTAGACACTGAAGCTTTCTTT. It is translated as CASSLTRVDTEAFF.

This clonotype was recorded many times. The chain uses TRBV2 and TRBJ2-1; 12 bases fit TRBD2. The CDR3 covers 16 residues. In germline, CDR1 is SNHLY, CDR2 FYNNEI. Trimming took 4 bases from V and 4 from J; bases not matched to a gene: 5. For the CDR3, the DNA is TGTGCCAGCAGTGCCGGGACTAGCGGGTGGTACAATGAGCAGTTCTTC. Translation gives CASSAGTSGWYNEQFF.

This clonotype was picked up a small number of times. The chain is built from TRBV14 and TRBJ2-1; D is undetermined. Per germline, CDR1 SGHDN and CDR2 FVKESK. The CDR3 contains 13 residues. The V end lost 4 bases, the J end lost 3 bases, and 7 bases lay between the germline ends. In DNA, the CDR3 is TGTGCCAGCAGCCCCGACAACTACAATGAGCAGTTCTTC. It specifies CASSPDNYNEQFF.

This clonotype has only a few counts. The CDR3 DNA is TGCAGTGCTAGAGATATGGCGGGAGGAGGGTTAGAGCAGTACTTC. Amino acids: CSARDMAGGGLEQYF. The genes are TRBV20-1 and TRBJ2-7; 8 nucleotides align to TRBD2. Trimming took 0 bases from V and 7 from J; bases not matched to a gene: 11. Germline V lookup: CDR1 DFQATT, CDR2 SNEGSKA (reference sequence). The CDR3 totals 15 residues.

This clonotype was observed many times. The CDR3 sequence is CAISEVHGEPGQPQHF. The CDR3 nucleotides read TGTGCCATCAGTGAGGTTCACGGCGAACCAGGGCAGCCCCAGCATTTT. The rearrangement links TRBV10-3 to TRBJ1-5; the D gene is possibly TRBD1 (5 bases). V lost 2 bases and J lost 7, with 18 bases in between. CDR3 length: 16 amino acids. Germline-derived CDR1 and CDR2 are ENHRY and SYGVKD.

The rearrangement links TRBV7-2 to TRBJ2-2; D remains unclear. Trimming cost V 7 bases and J 2 bases, with 17 bases left between them. The CDR3 consists of 16 residues. The germline gives CDR1 SGHTA, CDR2 FQGNSA. The chain's CDR3 is CASTTRWLINTGELFF. In nucleotides, the CDR3 is TGTGCCAGCACCACCCGGTGGCTAATCAACACCGGGGAGCTGTTTTTT.

As to this clonotype: No DNA is shown, since the ends of the CDR3 on it are uncertain; the CDR3 is the one TCRdb lists. The chain couples TRBV2 to TRBJ1-1. The CDR3 region is 22 residues in length, termini included. The germline V gene has CDR1 SNHLY and CDR2 FYNNEI. The CDR3 sequence is CATRAGTTDTQYFGPGFTEAFF.

This clonotype occurred many times. The genes are TRBV3-1 and TRBJ1-4, with 9 positions matching TRBD1. The germline V gene has CDR1 LGHDT and CDR2 YNNKEL (reference sequence). This CDR3 is built from 15 residues. The ends lost 1 base at V and 3 bases at J; junction bases unmatched: 0. This CDR3 is CASSQGDRANEKLFF. For the CDR3, the DNA is TGTGCCAGCAGCCAAGGGGACAGGGCTAATGAAAAACTGTTTTTT.